This T cell receptor (beta chain) was sequenced for a study of T cells in Graves' hyperthyroidism and ophthalmopathy. Amplified TCR beta CDR3 regions came from RNA transcripts. An initial round of RT-PCR targeting the TCR CDR3 relied on the HTBI primer set. TCRdb passed the multiplex PCR reads through MiXCR, listing each CDR3 protein once. Altogether a few hundred thousand distinct CDR3 sequences are present, about 14% being singletons, with the ten largest covering less than 20%. Subjects with ophthalmopathy showed a Clinical Activity Score no lower than 3, a NOSPECS grade no lower than 4, and a duration shorter than 3 months. This clonotype was detected many times. Material for sequencing was blood. The receptor comes from a woman aged 30 to 39 with Graves' ophthalmopathy.

Here the CDR3 reads CASSKLSGGYQETQYF. DNA for the CDR3: TGTGCCAGCAGTAAATTGAGCGGGGGGTACCAAGAGACCCAGTACTTC. This chain joins TRBV12-3 or TRBV12-4 and TRBJ2-5; 9 bases align to TRBD2. This CDR3 is 16 amino acids long. V trimming: 5 bases; J trimming: 0 bases; junction bases outside the gene matches: 7.